What follows are 17 T cell receptor beta chains derived from one specimen sequenced in a study of neoadjuvant anti-PD-1 for oral cavity cancer. Time point meaning: after neoadjuvant nivolumab, at surgical resection. TCRdb keeps only in-frame clones here, not all; method: immunoSEQ multiplex PCR. The sample comprises roughly 40,000 clones, approximately 80% of which are singletons, and approximately 4.8% rests with the top ten. The sample was PBMCs, taken after nivolumab (anti-PD-1) treatment. These receptors came from a person aged 35-79 years with oral cavity squamous cell carcinoma.

In this sample, this clone turned up a few times. The gene calls are TRBV6-1 and TRBJ2-2; 8 nucleotides agree with TRBD2. The germline V gene encodes CDR1 MNHNS and CDR2 SASEGT. The CDR3 is 14 residues long. Trimming removed 7 bases from V and 3 bases from J; junction bases left unmatched: 4. This CDR3 is CASKAGGYTGELFF. For the CDR3, the DNA is TGTGCCAGCAAGGCGGGGGGTTACACCGGGGAGCTGTTTTTT.

The chain is built from TRBV9 and TRBJ1-3; perhaps TRBD1 as D (5 bases). Trimming took 3 bases from V and 4 from J, leaving 11 bases between them. CDR3 length: 14 residues. Germline loops: CDR1 SGDLS, CDR2 YYNGEE. The CDR3 DNA sequence: TGTGCCAGCAGCGAGGGGAGCTCCGGAAACACCATATATTTT. Protein: CASSEGSSGNTIYF.

The chain's CDR3 is CASSSLGQTNQPQHF. The CDR3 bases are TGCGCCAGCAGCTCGCTCGGACAGACAAATCAGCCCCAGCATTTT. The J gene is TRBJ1-5, the V gene TRBV5-1, with a weak D call TRBD1 (6 bases). V dropped 3 bases and J dropped 4 bases, with 14 bases sitting between them. This CDR3 has 15 residues. CDR1 SGHRS and CDR2 YFSETQ come from the germline V gene.

This chain connects TRBV9 to TRBJ1-1, with 8 bases that match TRBD1. The germline CDR1 and CDR2 sequences are SGDLS and YYNGEE. The CDR3 runs 15 residues. V was clipped by 4 bases and J by 5 bases; unmatched bases: 10. For the CDR3, the DNA is TGTGCCAGCAGCACCCACAGGGGGGGATGGACTGAAGCTTTCTTT. As protein: CASSTHRGGWTEAFF.

The genes are TRBV5-1 and TRBJ2-1; 11 bases are a match to TRBD2. The CDR3 is 17 residues long. Germline values: CDR1 SGHRS, CDR2 YFSETQ. V lost 3 bases, J lost 5 bases, and 10 bases stayed unmatched. The CDR3 sequence is CASSSRYGTSGDNEQFF. CDR3 in DNA: TGCGCCAGCAGCTCCCGGTACGGGACTAGCGGTGACAATGAGCAGTTCTTC.

The rearrangement links TRBV7-8 to TRBJ2-1; perhaps D is TRBD1 or TRBD2 (5 bases each). With 6 bases removed from V and 0 bases from J, the gap between germline ends came to 21 bases. In germline, CDR1 is SGHVS, CDR2 FQNEAQ. This CDR3 has 18 residues. The CDR3 spells CASRRDLRVSSSYNEQFF. In DNA form, the CDR3 reads TGTGCCAGCAGGAGGGACCTCCGGGTCTCAAGCTCCTACAATGAGCAGTTCTTC. Using reference TRBV7-8 and TRBJ2-1 for the parts outside the CDR3, the full variable domain is GAGVSQSPRYKVAKRGQDVALRCDPISGHVSLFWYQQALGQGPEFLTYFQNEAQLDKSGLPSDRFFAERPEGSVSTLKIQRTQQEDSAVYLCASRRDLRVSSSYNEQFFGPGTRLTVL.

This clone turned up a few times. The gene calls are TRBV27 and TRBJ1-2; 7 positions match TRBD1. The CDR3 is 16 amino acids. Trimming took 3 bases from V and 4 from J; bases not matched to a gene: 11. CDR1 MNHEY and CDR2 SMNVEV come from the germline V gene (reference sequence). DNA for the CDR3: TGTGCCAGCAGTTTCACTACAGGGACAGATTTCTATGGCTACACCTTC. This sequence encodes CASSFTTGTDFYGYTF.

This clone was seen once. V usage is TRBV27 and J usage is TRBJ1-6; no clear D gene. Germline V gene data show CDR1 as MNHEY and CDR2 as SMNVEV (reference sequence). CDR3 length: 14 residues. The V end lost 2 bases, the J end lost 4 bases, and 6 bases lay between the germline ends. CDR3: CASSLAGYNSPLHF. DNA of the CDR3: TGTGCCAGCAGTTTAGCAGGTTATAATTCACCCCTCCACTTT.

V is TRBV11-2 and J is TRBJ2-5; the D call may be TRBD1 or TRBD2 (5 bases each). Trimming removed 3 bases at V and 3 bases at J, with 23 bases between. The CDR3 has 18 residues. Germline V gives CDR1 SGHAT, CDR2 FQNNGV. The CDR3 DNA follows: TGTGCCAGCAGCTTCCGCCCGGCCAGAAGGGACCGCGAAGAGACCCAGTACTTC. As protein: CASSFRPARRDREETQYF.

This clone was seen a handful of times. V is TRBV27 and J is TRBJ2-1, with D perhaps assigned TRBD1 or TRBD2 (5 bases each). The germline CDR1 and CDR2 sequences are MNHEY and SMNVEV (reference sequence). V was cut by 5 bases and J by 4 bases, with 15 bases left in between. The CDR3 runs to 15 residues. CDR3 loop: CASSNLGARYNEQFF. The CDR3, as DNA: TGTGCCAGCAGTAACCTCGGGGCTAGGTACAATGAGCAGTTCTTC.

This chain joins TRBV30 and TRBJ1-2, with 8 bases lining up with TRBD1. V trimming: 0 bases; J trimming: 6 bases; junction bases outside the gene matches: 6. CDR3 size: 14 residues. The germline CDR1 and CDR2 sequences are GTSNPN and SVGIG (reference sequence). CDR3 loop: CAWSVRQGANGYTF. Written as DNA, the CDR3 is TGTGCCTGGAGTGTACGGCAGGGGGCAAATGGCTACACCTTC.

The rearrangement uses TRBV7-6 and TRBJ2-3; D may be TRBD1 (6 bases). The V gene lost 3 bases and the J gene lost 2 bases, with 9 bases spanning the gap. CDR3 length: 14 amino acids. Per germline, CDR1 SGHVS and CDR2 FNYEAQ. In DNA, the CDR3 is TGTGCCAGCAGCTTTGGACAGAACACAGATACGCAGTATTTT. Its protein product is CASSFGQNTDTQYF.

This rearrangement joins TRBV15 to TRBJ2-6, with no clear D. The CDR3 has 16 amino acids. CDR1 is LNHNV, CDR2 YYDKDF, per germline (reference sequence). The germline V and J ends were trimmed by 1 base and 0 bases, with 7 bases remaining between them. The CDR3 loop reads CATSRGRSSGANVLTF. CDR3 bases: TGTGCCACCAGCAGAGGGCGGAGCTCTGGGGCCAACGTCCTGACTTTC.

This chain uses TRBV25-1 with TRBJ2-7; unclear D gene. Looked up from germline, CDR1 is MGHDK and CDR2 is SYGVNS. Trimming pared 1 base from V and 7 bases from J, leaving 14 bases between. The CDR3 runs to 14 residues. The CDR3 DNA follows: TGTGCCAGCAGTGAATTTGGCCCTACTGTGGAGCAGTACTTC. Translated, it gives CASSEFGPTVEQYF.

This clone was observed a few times. V and J are TRBV29-1 and TRBJ2-7; 16 positions agree with TRBD2. The germline gives CDR1 SQVTM, CDR2 ANQGSEA. V lost 6 bases and J lost 7; bases outside the gene matches: 12. The CDR3 loop spans 16 amino acids. The CDR3 loop reads CSVKPGLAGGPGEQYF. CDR3 nucleotide sequence: TGCAGCGTCAAGCCGGGACTAGCGGGAGGGCCGGGGGAGCAGTACTTC.

This clone showed up just once. V is TRBV11-3 and J is TRBJ2-1, with D tentatively TRBD2 (6 bases). V lost 0 bases and J lost 0, with 9 bases in between. Per the germline V gene, CDR1 is SGHNT and CDR2 is YENEEA. The CDR3 extends over 16 amino acids. CDR3 region: CASSLDGGSSYNEQFF. The CDR3, as DNA: TGTGCCAGCAGCTTAGACGGGGGAAGCTCCTACAATGAGCAGTTCTTC.

This clone has just a few counts. The chain uses TRBV30 and TRBJ1-1; 8 bases map to TRBD1. Germline V gene sequence: CDR1 GTSNPN, CDR2 SVGIG (reference sequence). V trimming: 4 bases; J trimming: 8 bases; junction bases outside the gene matches: 6. The CDR3 loop spans 12 amino acids. In DNA form, the CDR3 reads TGTGCCTGGAAGGGATGGGACAGGGAAGCTTTCTTT. Its protein product is CAWKGWDREAFF. Filled out from reference TRBV30 and TRBJ1-1, the complete variable domain reads SQTIHQWPATLVQPVGSPLSLECTVEGTSNPNLYWYRQAAGRGLQLLFYSVGIGQISSEVPQNLSASRPQDRQFILSSKKLLLSDSGFYLCAWKGWDREAFFGQGTRLTVV.